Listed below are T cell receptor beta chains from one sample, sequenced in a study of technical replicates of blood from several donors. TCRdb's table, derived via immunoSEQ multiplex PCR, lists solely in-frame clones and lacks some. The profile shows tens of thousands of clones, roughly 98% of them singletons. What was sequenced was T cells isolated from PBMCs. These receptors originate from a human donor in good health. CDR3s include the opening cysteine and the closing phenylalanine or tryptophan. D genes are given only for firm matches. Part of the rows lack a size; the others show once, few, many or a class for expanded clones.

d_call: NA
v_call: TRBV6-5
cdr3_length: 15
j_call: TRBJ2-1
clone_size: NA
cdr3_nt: TGTGCCAGCAGTTCGCGGCTCCGTCTCTACAATGAGCAGTTCTTC
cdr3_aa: CASSSRLRLYNEQFF

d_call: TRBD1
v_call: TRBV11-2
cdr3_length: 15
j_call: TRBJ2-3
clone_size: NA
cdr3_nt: TGTGCCAGCAGCTCTTGGACAGGGGGCACAGATACGCAGTATTTT
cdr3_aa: CASSSWTGGTDTQYF

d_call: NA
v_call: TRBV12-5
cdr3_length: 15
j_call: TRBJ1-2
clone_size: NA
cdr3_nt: TGTGCTAGTGGTTTGGTAGGGGGGGTAAACTATGGCTACACCTTC
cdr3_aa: CASGLVGGVNYGYTF

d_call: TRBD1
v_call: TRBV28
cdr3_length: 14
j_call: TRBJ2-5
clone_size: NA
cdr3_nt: TGTGCCAGCAGTTCCCGACAGGGGTCGGAGACCCAGTACTTC
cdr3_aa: CASSSRQGSETQYF

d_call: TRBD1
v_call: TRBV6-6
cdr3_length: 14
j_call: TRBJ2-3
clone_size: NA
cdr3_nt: TGTGCCAGCGCGACAGGGGGCGAGGCAGATACGCAGTATTTT
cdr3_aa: CASATGGEADTQYF

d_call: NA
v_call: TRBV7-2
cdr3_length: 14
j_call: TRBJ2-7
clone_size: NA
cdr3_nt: TGTGCCAGCAGCTCGACAGTAGAGACCTACGAGCAGTACTTC
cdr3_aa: CASSSTVETYEQYF

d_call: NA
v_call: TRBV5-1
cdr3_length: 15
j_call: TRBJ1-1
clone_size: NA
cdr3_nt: TGCGCCAGCAGCTCCAGGTTCACAGGGAACACTGAAGCTTTCTTT
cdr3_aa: CASSSRFTGNTEAFF

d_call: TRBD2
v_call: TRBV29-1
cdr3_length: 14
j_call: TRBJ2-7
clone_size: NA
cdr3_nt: TGCAGCGTTTCACTTCTAGCGGGAGTGTACGAGCAGTACTTC
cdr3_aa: CSVSLLAGVYEQYF

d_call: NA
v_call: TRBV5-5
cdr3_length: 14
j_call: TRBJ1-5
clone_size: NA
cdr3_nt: TGTGCCAGCAGCCTCCAGGGGATCAATCAGCCCCAGCATTTT
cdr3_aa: CASSLQGINQPQHF

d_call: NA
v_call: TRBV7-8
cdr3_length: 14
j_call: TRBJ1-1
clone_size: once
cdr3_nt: TGTGCCAGCAGCTTAGTGGCAGGGAACACTGAAGCTTTCTTT
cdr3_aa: CASSLVAGNTEAFF

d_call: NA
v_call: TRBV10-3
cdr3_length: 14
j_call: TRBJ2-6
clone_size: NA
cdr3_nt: TGTGCCACCGAGCGGATTTCTGGGGCCAACGTCCTGACTTTC
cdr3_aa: CATERISGANVLTF

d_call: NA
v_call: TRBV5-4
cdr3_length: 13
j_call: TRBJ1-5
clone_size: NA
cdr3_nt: TGTGCCAGCAGCTTGGGAGGCGATCAGCCCCAGCATTTT
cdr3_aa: CASSLGGDQPQHF

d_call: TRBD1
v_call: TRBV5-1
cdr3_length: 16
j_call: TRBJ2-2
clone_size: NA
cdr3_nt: TGCGCCAGCAGCTCGACAGGGTTCACGAACACCGGGGAGCTGTTTTTT
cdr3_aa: CASSSTGFTNTGELFF

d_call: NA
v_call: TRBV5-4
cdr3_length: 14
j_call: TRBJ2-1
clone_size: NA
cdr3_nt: TGTGCCAGCAGCCGCGAGGGGGCCTACAATGAGCAGTTCTTC
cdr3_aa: CASSREGAYNEQFF

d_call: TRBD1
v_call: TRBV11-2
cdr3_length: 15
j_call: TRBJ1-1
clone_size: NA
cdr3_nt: TGTGCCAGCACCGACGACAGGGGCTTCGGGACTGAAGCTTTCTTT
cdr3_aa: CASTDDRGFGTEAFF

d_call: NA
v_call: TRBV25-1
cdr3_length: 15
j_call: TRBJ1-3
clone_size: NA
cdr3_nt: TGTGCCAGCAGTGCAGGAAAGGCCTCTGGAAACACCATATATTTT
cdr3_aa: CASSAGKASGNTIYF

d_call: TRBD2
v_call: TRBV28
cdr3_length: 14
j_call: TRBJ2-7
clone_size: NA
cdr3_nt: TGTGCCAGCAGCTCTAGCGGGAGGGTGGGCGAGCAGTACTTC
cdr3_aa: CASSSSGRVGEQYF

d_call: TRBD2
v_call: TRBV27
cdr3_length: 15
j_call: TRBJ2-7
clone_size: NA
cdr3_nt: TGTGCCAGCAGTTTAGCCGGGACTAGTTTCTACGAGCAGTACTTC
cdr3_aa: CASSLAGTSFYEQYF

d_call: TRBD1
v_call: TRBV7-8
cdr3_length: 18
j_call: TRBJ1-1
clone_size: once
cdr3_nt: TGTGCCAGCAGCTCCGGATGGCCCGGGACAGAGAAGAACACTGAAGCTTTCTTT
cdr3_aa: CASSSGWPGTEKNTEAFF